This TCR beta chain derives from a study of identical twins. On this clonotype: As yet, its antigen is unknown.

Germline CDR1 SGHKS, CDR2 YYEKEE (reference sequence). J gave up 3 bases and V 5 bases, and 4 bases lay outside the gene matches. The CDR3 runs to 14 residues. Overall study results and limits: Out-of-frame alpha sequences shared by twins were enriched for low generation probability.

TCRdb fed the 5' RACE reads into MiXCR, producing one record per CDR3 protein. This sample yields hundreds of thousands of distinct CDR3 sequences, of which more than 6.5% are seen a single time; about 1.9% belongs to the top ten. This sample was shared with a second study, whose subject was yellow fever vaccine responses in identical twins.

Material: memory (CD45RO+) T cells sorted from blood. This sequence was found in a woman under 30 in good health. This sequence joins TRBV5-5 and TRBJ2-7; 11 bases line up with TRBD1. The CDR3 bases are TGTGCCAGCAGTGTGGGGACAGGGGGCTACGAGCAGTACTTC. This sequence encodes CASSVGTGGYEQYF.